A single sample gave rise to the 16 T cell receptor beta chains below, sequenced in a study of OX40 agonist ivuxolimab in advanced cancers. Sequencing used immunoSEQ multiplex PCR; TCRdb keeps in-frame clones, though not all of them. The sample lists around 150,000 clones, roughly 91% occurring once. The specimen was CD4+ or CD8+ T cells sorted from blood, collected in a trial of the OX40 agonist ivuxolimab. The receptors shown here come from an adult with an advanced solid tumor such as melanoma, head and neck, liver or kidney cancer.

The chain employs TRBV7-3 and TRBJ2-5; 10 nucleotides agree with TRBD2. V lost 3 bases and J lost 5; bases outside the gene matches: 0. The CDR3 runs 13 residues. Germline assignment: CDR1 SGHTA and CDR2 FQGTGA. CDR3: CASSLTSGETQYF. In nucleotides, the CDR3 is TGTGCCAGCAGCTTGACTAGCGGGGAGACCCAGTACTTC. Based on the CDR3 plus reference TRBV7-3 and TRBJ2-5, the full variable domain is GAGVSQTPSNKVTEKGKYVELRCDPISGHTALYWYRQSLGQGPEFLIYFQGTGAADDSGLPNDRFFAVRPEGSVSTLKIQRTERGDSAVYLCASSLTSGETQYFGPGTRLLVL.

The chain employs TRBV19 and TRBJ1-2; D might be TRBD1 (6 bases). V gave up 5 bases and J gave up 5 bases, with 21 bases separating them. The CDR3 has 16 residues. Germline V gene lookup returns CDR1 LNHDA and CDR2 SQIVND (reference sequence). The CDR3: CASSAITGSGAYGYTF. The CDR3 DNA reads as TGTGCCAGTAGTGCCATCACAGGGAGCGGGGCATATGGCTACACCTTC.

The chain carries TRBV7-8 and TRBJ1-2; no definite D call. Deletions cut 1 base from V and 8 bases from J, with 11 bases between. The CDR3 contains 13 residues. CDR1 SGHVS and CDR2 FQNEAQ come from the germline V gene. For the CDR3, the DNA is TGTGCCAGCAGCTTAGAAGTCCTCCAGGGCTACACCTTC. It yields the protein CASSLEVLQGYTF.

V gene TRBV9 combines with J gene TRBJ2-2, with D tentatively TRBD1 (5 bases). CDR3 length: 15 amino acids. CDR1 and CDR2 (germline): SGDLS, YYNGEE. Trimming left V 4 bases short and J 4 bases short, with 14 bases between. CDR3 residues: CASSLPRDATGELFF. CDR3 in DNA: TGTGCCAGCAGCCTACCCAGGGATGCCACCGGGGAGCTGTTTTTT.

The chain employs TRBV5-1 and TRBJ1-1, with unresolved D. Germline-derived CDR1 and CDR2 are SGHRS and YFSETQ. The CDR3 is 11 residues long. The V end was cut by 5 bases, the J end by 6 bases, with 8 bases between. The DNA of the CDR3 is TGCGCCAGCAGTCTAGAGGCTGAAGCTTTCTTT. Protein: CASSLEAEAFF.

The J gene is TRBJ2-3, the V gene TRBV7-9; D unclear. CDR3 length: 11 residues. Germline CDR1 is SEHNR and CDR2 is FQNEAQ (reference sequence). The V gene lost 11 bases and the J gene lost 0 bases, with 6 bases spanning the gap. CDR3 DNA sequence: TGTGCCTGTACAAGCACAGATACGCAGTATTTT. It specifies CACTSTDTQYF.

V and J are TRBV28 and TRBJ1-2, with D possibly matching TRBD1 (6 bases). Germline lookup yields CDR1 MDHEN and CDR2 SYDVKM. V was pared by 4 bases and J by 10 bases, with 19 bases between. The CDR3 length is 14 residues. The CDR3 DNA follows: TGTGCCAGCAGTTCTCGTCGGCCGGGACATCACTACACCTTC. This encodes CASSSRRPGHHYTF.

The chain joins TRBV7-3 to TRBJ2-3; 9 nucleotides match TRBD1. Looked up from germline, CDR1 is SGHTA and CDR2 is FQGTGA. The CDR3 runs 16 residues. V lost 5 bases and J lost 4; bases outside the gene matches: 10. CDR3 sequence: CASSDTGTGSSDTQYF. CDR3 nucleotides: TGTGCCAGCAGCGATACCGGGACAGGGAGTTCAGATACGCAGTATTTT.

V and J are TRBV6-5 and TRBJ2-7, with D possibly being TRBD2 (6 bases). V dropped 2 bases and J dropped 1 base, with 6 bases sitting between them. Germline CDR1 is MNHEY and CDR2 is SVGAGI. The CDR3 sequence is 13 residues long. The CDR3 spells CASSYGGSYEQYF. DNA of the CDR3: TGTGCCAGCAGTTACGGGGGGTCCTACGAGCAGTACTTC.

The V call is TRBV7-9, the J call TRBJ1-1; 7 nucleotides align to TRBD1. The J segment lost 6 bases and the V segment lost 5 bases, leaving 6 bases of the junction unmatched. Germline lookup yields CDR1 SEHNR and CDR2 FQNEAQ (reference sequence). CDR3 length equals 13 residues. CDR3 amino acids: CASSPRQGAEAFF. Here the CDR3 DNA reads TGTGCCAGCAGCCCGCGACAGGGCGCTGAAGCTTTCTTT.

This clone appeared a few times. V gene TRBV11-3 combines with J gene TRBJ1-1, with no clear D. CDR1 SGHNT and CDR2 YENEEA come from the germline V gene. The germline V and J ends were trimmed by 1 base and 0 bases, with 3 bases remaining between them. The CDR3 extends over 13 amino acids. The DNA of the CDR3 is TGTGCCAGCAGCTTAGTCGTGAACACTGAAGCTTTCTTT. Protein: CASSLVVNTEAFF. The full variable domain, its missing parts supplied by reference TRBV11-3 and TRBJ1-1, is EAGVVQSPRYKIIEKKQPVAFWCNPISGHNTLYWYLQNLGQGPELLIRYENEEAVDDSQLPKDRFSAERLKGVDSTLKIQPAELGDSAVYLCASSLVVNTEAFFGQGTRLTVV.

The chain employs TRBV7-2 and TRBJ2-1; 9 bases are a match to TRBD2. CDR1 and CDR2 (germline): SGHTA, FQGNSA. Trimming removed 3 bases from V and 9 bases from J; junction bases left unmatched: 6. The CDR3 sequence is 14 residues long. The CDR3 loop is CASSLIGTSTEQFF. In DNA form, the CDR3 reads TGTGCCAGCAGCTTGATCGGGACTAGCACTGAGCAGTTCTTC.

The rearrangement uses TRBV5-6 and TRBJ2-2; 13 bases map to TRBD2. V gave up 2 bases and J gave up 4 bases; unmatched junction bases: 5. This CDR3 region has 17 residues. CDR1 is SGHDT, CDR2 YYEEEE, per germline. The CDR3, as DNA: TGTGCCAGCAGCTTAACTAGCGGGAGGGCCGGCACCGGGGAGCTGTTTTTT. This translates into CASSLTSGRAGTGELFF.

The chain couples TRBV6-5 to TRBJ1-1; D might be TRBD1 (5 bases). The CDR3 has 15 residues. Germline loops: CDR1 MNHEY, CDR2 SVGAGI. The V end was cut by 5 bases, the J end by 1 base, with 14 bases between. The CDR3 protein is CASSRRGGSNTEAFF. The CDR3 DNA sequence: TGTGCCAGCAGTCGTCGCGGGGGTTCGAACACTGAAGCTTTCTTT.

This sequence joins TRBV19 and TRBJ2-2, with 10 bases fitting TRBD1. V was clipped by 11 bases and J by 7 bases; unmatched bases: 13. From germline, CDR1 is LNHDA and CDR2 SQIVND (reference sequence). The CDR3 sequence is 15 residues long. CDR3 nucleotide sequence: TGTGCCGTAGGACCGGGACAGGGGAGGAACGGGGAGCTGTTTTTT. Translated, it gives CAVGPGQGRNGELFF. The whole variable domain, remainder taken from reference TRBV19 and TRBJ2-2, is DGGITQSPKYLFRKEGQNVTLSCEQNLNHDAMYWYRQDPGQGLRLIYYSQIVNDFQKGDIAEGYSVSREKKESFPLTVTSAQKNPTAFYLCAVGPGQGRNGELFFGEGSRLTVL.

The V and J genes are TRBV4-1 and TRBJ2-3; 8 bases agree with TRBD2. J was trimmed by 3 bases and V by 0 bases; bases with no gene match: 8. The CDR3 loop spans 17 amino acids. The germline V gene has CDR1 MGHRA and CDR2 YSYEKL. The CDR3 loop is CASSQEYGGGRTDTQYF. The CDR3 DNA sequence: TGCGCCAGCAGCCAAGAGTACGGGGGGGGGCGGACAGATACGCAGTATTTT.